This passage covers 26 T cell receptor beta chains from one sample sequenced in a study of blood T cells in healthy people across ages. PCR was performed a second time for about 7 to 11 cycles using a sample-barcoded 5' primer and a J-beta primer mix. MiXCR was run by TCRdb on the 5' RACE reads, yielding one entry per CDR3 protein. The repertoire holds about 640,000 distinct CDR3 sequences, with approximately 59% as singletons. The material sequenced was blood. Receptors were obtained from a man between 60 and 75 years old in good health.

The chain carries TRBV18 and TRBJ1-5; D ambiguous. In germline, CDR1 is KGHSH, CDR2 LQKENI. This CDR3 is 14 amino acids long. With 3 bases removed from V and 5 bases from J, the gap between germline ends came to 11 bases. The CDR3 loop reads CASSPSGSYQPQHF. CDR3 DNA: TGTGCCAGCTCACCCTCAGGCTCTTATCAGCCCCAGCATTTT.

The DNA of the CDR3 is TGTGCCAGCACTGAGGAGGGCCTCCAAGAGACCCAGTACTTC. Amino acid sequence: CASTEEGLQETQYF. The chain carries TRBV2 and TRBJ2-5, with D possibly being TRBD2 (6 bases). The V gene's germline CDR1 is SNHLY and CDR2 FYNNEI. The CDR3 loop spans 14 amino acids. Between the trimmed V and J ends, which lost 7 bases and 1 base, there was a span of 13 bases.

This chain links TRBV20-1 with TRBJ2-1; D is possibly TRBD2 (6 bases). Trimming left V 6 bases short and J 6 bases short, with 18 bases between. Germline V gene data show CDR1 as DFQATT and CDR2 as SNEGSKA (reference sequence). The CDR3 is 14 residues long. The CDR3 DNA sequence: TGCAGTGCGCGAACCGGGGGACCTTTCAATGAGCAGTTCTTC. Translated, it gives CSARTGGPFNEQFF.

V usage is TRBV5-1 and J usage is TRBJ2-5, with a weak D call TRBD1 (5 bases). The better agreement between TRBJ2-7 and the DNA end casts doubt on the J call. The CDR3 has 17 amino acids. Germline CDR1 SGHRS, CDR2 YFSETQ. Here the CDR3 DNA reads TGCGCCAGCAGCTTGGGTCCCAGGGCCTCAGGTGCGGACGAGCAGTACTTC. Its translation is CASSLGPRASGADEQYF.

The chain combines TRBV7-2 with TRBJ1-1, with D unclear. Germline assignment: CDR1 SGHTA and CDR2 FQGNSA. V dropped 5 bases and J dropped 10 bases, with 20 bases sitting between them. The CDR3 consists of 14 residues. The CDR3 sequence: CASSHGAWPLRAFF. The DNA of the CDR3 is TGTGCCAGCAGCCACGGAGCCTGGCCTCTGAGAGCTTTCTTT.

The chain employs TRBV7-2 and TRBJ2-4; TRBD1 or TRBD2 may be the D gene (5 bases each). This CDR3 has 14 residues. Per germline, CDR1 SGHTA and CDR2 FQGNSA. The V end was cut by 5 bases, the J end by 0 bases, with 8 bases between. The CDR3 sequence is CASSPGTAKNIQYF. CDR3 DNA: TGTGCCAGCAGCCCCGGGACAGCCAAAAACATTCAGTACTTC.

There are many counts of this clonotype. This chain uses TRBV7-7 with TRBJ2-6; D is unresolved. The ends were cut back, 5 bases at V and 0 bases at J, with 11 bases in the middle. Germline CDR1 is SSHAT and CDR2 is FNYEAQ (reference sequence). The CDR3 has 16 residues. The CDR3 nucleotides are TGTGCCAGCAGCCCTGAGACTCCCTCTGGGGCCAACGTCCTGACTTTC. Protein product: CASSPETPSGANVLTF.

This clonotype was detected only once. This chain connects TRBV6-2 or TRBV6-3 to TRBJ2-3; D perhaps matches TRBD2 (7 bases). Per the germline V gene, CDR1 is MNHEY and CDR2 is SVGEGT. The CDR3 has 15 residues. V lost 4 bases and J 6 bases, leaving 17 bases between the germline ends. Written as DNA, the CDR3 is TGTGCCAGCAGTTTCAGAACGGGGGGCCGGGATACGCAGTATTTT. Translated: CASSFRTGGRDTQYF.

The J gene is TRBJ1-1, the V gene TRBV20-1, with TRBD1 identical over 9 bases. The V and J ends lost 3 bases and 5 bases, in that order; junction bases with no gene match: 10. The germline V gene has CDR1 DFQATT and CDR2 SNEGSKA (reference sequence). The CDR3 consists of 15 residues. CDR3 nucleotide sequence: TGCAGTGCTAGCAGGGGCGGGACAGGGCTTACTGAAGCTTTCTTT. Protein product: CSASRGGTGLTEAFF.

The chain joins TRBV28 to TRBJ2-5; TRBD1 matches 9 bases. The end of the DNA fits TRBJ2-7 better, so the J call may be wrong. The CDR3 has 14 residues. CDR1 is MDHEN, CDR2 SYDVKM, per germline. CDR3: CASRGQGLWDEQYF. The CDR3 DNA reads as TGTGCCAGCAGGGGACAGGGATTATGGGACGAGCAGTACTTC.

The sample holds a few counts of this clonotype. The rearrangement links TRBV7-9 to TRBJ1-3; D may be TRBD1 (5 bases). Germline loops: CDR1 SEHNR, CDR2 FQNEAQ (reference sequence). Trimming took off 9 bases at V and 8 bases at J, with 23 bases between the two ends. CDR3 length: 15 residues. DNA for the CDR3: TGTGCCAGTCGTCGGGGGTACCCCGGTATGGACACCATATATTTT. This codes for CASRRGYPGMDTIYF.

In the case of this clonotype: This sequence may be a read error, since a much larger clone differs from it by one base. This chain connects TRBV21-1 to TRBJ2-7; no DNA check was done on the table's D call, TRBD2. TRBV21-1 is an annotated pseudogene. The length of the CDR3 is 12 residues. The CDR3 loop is CASRALGSNQYF. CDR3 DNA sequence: TGTGCCAGCAGAGCCCTAGGCAGCAACCAGTACTTC.

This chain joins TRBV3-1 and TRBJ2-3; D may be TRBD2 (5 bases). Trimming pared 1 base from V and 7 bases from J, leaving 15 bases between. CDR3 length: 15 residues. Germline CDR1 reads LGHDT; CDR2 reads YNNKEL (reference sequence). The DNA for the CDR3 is TGTGCCAGCAGCCAAGCCGGGAACTCACACCATACGCAGTATTTT. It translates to CASSQAGNSHHTQYF.

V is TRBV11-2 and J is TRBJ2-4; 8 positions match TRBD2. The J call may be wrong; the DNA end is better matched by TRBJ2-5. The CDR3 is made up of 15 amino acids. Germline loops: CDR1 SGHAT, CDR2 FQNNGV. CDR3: CASSFLSGGRETQYF. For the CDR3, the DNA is TGTGCCAGCAGCTTCCTCAGCGGGGGTCGGGAGACCCAGTACTTC.

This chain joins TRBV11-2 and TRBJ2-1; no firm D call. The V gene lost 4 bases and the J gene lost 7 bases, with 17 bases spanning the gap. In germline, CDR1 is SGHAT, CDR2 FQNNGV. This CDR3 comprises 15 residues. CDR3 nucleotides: TGTGCCAGCAGCTCCCGCCGGGTGGATTTGAATGAGCAGTTCTTC. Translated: CASSSRRVDLNEQFF.

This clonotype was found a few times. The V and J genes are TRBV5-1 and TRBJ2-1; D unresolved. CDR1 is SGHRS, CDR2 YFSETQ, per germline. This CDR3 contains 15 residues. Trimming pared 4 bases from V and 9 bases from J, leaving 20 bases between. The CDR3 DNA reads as TGCGCCAGCAGCCCCCGCCCCCTGGTATTAGGTGAGCAGTTCTTC. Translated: CASSPRPLVLGEQFF.

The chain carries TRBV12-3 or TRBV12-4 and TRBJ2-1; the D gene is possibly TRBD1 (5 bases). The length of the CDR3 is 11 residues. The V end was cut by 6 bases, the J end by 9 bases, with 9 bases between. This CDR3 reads CASSAGFEQFF. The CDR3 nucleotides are TGTGCCAGCAGCGCAGGGTTTGAGCAGTTCTTC.

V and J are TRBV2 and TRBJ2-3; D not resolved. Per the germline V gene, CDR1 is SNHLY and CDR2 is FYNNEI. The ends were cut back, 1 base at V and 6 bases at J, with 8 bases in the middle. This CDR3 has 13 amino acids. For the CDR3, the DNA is TGTGCCAGCAGTGAAGGGGCGGAGGATACGCAGTATTTT. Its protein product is CASSEGAEDTQYF.

The chain's CDR3 is CASSEYKGAVPDTQYF. CDR3 sequence (DNA): TGTGCCAGCAGTGAATATAAGGGGGCAGTGCCCGATACGCAGTATTTT. The V call is TRBV25-1, the J call TRBJ2-3, with TRBD1 matching over 7 bases. Germline V gene data show CDR1 as MGHDK and CDR2 as SYGVNS. The CDR3 is 16 residues long. Trimming removed 0 bases from V and 6 bases from J; junction bases left unmatched: 9.

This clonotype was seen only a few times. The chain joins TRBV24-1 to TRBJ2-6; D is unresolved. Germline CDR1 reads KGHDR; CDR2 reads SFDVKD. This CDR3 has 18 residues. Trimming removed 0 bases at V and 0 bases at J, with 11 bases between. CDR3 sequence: CATSDLQDYNSGANVLTF. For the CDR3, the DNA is TGTGCCACCAGTGATTTGCAGGATTATAACTCTGGGGCCAACGTCCTGACTTTC.

CDR3 in amino acids: CASSEWTSGGAVDTQYF. CDR3 nucleotide sequence: TGTGCCAGCAGTGAGTGGACTAGCGGGGGGGCGGTAGATACGCAGTATTTT. The chain couples TRBV12-3 or TRBV12-4 to TRBJ2-3; TRBD2 matches at 15 bases. The CDR3 extends over 17 amino acids. The junction had 8 bases not matched to a gene; V was cut back by 5 bases and J by 5 bases.

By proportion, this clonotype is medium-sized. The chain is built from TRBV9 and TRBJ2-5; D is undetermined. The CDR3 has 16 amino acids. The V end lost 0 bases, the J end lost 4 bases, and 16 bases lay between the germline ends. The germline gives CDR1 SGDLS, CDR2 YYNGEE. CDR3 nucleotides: TGTGCCAGCAGCGTAGGTACTAACGAACTACGAGAGACCCAGTACTTC. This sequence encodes CASSVGTNELRETQYF.

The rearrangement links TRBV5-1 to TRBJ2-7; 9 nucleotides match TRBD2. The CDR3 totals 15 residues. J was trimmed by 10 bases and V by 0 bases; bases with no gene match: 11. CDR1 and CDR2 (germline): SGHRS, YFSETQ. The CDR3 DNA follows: TGCGCCAGCAGCTTGGTGGGACTAGCCAGCCGGGACCAGTACTTC. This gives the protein CASSLVGLASRDQYF.

The CDR3 DNA follows: TGCAGCGTTGACAGGAACTCCTACAATGAGCAGTACTTC. Translating it yields CSVDRNSYNEQYF. This rearrangement joins TRBV29-1 to TRBJ2-1; D unresolved. Judging by the DNA end, TRBJ2-7 fits better; the J call may be wrong. CDR1 and CDR2 from the germline V gene are SQVTM and ANQGSEA. CDR3 length: 13 residues.

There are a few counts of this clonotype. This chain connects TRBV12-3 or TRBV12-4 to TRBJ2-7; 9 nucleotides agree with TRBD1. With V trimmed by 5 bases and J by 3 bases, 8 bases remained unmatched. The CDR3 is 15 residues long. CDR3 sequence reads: CASSPAGTGFYEQYF. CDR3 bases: TGTGCCAGCAGTCCTGCCGGGACAGGGTTCTACGAGCAGTACTTC.

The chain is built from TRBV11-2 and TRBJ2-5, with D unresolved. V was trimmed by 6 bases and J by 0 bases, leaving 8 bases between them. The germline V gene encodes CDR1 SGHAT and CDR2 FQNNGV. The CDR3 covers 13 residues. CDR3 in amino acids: CASSTMDQETQYF. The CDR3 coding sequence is TGTGCCAGCAGTACTATGGACCAAGAGACCCAGTACTTC. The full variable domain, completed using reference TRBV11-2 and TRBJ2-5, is EAGVAQSPRYKIIEKRQSVAFWCNPISGHATLYWYQQILGQGPKLLIQFQNNGVVDDSQLPKDRFSAERLKGVDSTLKIQPAKLEDSAVYLCASSTMDQETQYFGPGTRLLVL.